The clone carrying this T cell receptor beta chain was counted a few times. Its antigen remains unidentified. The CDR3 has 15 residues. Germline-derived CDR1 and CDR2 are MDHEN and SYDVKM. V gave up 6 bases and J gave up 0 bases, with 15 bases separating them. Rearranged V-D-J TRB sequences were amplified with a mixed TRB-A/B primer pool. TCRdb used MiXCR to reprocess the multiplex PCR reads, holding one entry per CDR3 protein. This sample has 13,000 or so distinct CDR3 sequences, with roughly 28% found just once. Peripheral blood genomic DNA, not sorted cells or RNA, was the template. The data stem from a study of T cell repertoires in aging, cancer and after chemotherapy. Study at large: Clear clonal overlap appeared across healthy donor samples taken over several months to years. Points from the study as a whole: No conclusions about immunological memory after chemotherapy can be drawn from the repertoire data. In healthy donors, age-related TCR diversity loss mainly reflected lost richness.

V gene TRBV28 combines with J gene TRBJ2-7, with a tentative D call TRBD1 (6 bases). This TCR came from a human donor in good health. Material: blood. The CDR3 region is CASRPSRDNSYEQYF. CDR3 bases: TGTGCCAGCAGACCGAGCCGGGACAACTCCTACGAGCAGTACTTC.